The rows below give T cell receptor beta chains drawn from one sample of a study of blood T cell repertoires in COVID-19. Clones were read by immunoSEQ multiplex PCR, and TCRdb kept only the in-frame ones, dropping some. Among around 340,000 clones listed, 86% were seen once. The sequencing sample was made of peripheral blood. The receptors stem from a woman aged 55-69 years with COVID-19, enrolled during active disease. Both conserved end residues are trimmed from each CDR3. The order of the fields is CDR3 protein, V gene, clone size. Not every row has a clone size; where given, it reads once, few, many or a size class.

cdr3_aa: ASSPGQNYGYT
v_call: TRBV7-2
clone_size: few

cdr3_aa: ASSQGQGTTNEKLF
v_call: TRBV4-2
clone_size: few

cdr3_aa: AWSIGPEKLF
v_call: TRBV30
clone_size: -

cdr3_aa: ASSLRGLAGGRTEQF
v_call: TRBV7-2
clone_size: -

cdr3_aa: ASRANSYGYT
v_call: TRBV6-5
clone_size: -

cdr3_aa: ASSSSLAGGSSYNEQF
v_call: TRBV7-3
clone_size: -

cdr3_aa: ASSIGQGYGYT
v_call: TRBV5-1
clone_size: -

cdr3_aa: ASSTPGNSPLH
v_call: TRBV11-2
clone_size: -

cdr3_aa: ASSRDGGYTGELF
v_call: TRBV9
clone_size: -

cdr3_aa: ASSQGALQGNEQF
v_call: TRBV4-1
clone_size: once

cdr3_aa: ASSPGGQGVQPQH
v_call: TRBV18
clone_size: -

cdr3_aa: ASSRTTGARDYGYT
v_call: TRBV18
clone_size: -

cdr3_aa: ASSWDRGSTEAF
v_call: TRBV5-1
clone_size: -

cdr3_aa: ASSIVGGSNYEQY
v_call: TRBV19
clone_size: -

cdr3_aa: ASSPPGLAGNNEQF
v_call: TRBV13
clone_size: -

cdr3_aa: ASSPGWWRLVYNEQF
v_call: TRBV7-4
clone_size: -

cdr3_aa: ASSPRDRVAGELF
v_call: TRBV11-3
clone_size: few

cdr3_aa: ASSGKTGTSYNEQF
v_call: TRBV5-1
clone_size: -

cdr3_aa: AWSEKGQDGYT
v_call: TRBV30
clone_size: -

cdr3_aa: ASSLRTAGFSYEQY
v_call: TRBV3-1/TRBV3-2
clone_size: -

cdr3_aa: ASSNRNMNTEAF
v_call: TRBV19
clone_size: -

cdr3_aa: ASSEGLAGLSSYEQY
v_call: TRBV7-2
clone_size: -

cdr3_aa: ASSQGYLGAEAF
v_call: TRBV14
clone_size: -

cdr3_aa: ASSFGLAGTYNEQF
v_call: TRBV7-2
clone_size: -

cdr3_aa: ATSRDLGANEQF
v_call: TRBV15
clone_size: few

cdr3_aa: ALPARVSGELF
v_call: TRBV30
clone_size: -

cdr3_aa: ASSRSTRQGLVGYT
v_call: TRBV18
clone_size: -

cdr3_aa: ASSPGESGLGYT
v_call: TRBV7-9
clone_size: -

cdr3_aa: ASRDRVLGNYGYT
v_call: TRBV19
clone_size: -

cdr3_aa: ASSAIQDYGYT
v_call: TRBV9
clone_size: -

cdr3_aa: ATSDSVNEKLF
v_call: TRBV24-1
clone_size: -

cdr3_aa: ASSSTGTRNNEQF
v_call: TRBV6-6
clone_size: -

cdr3_aa: ASSPGQGGTYEQY
v_call: TRBV27
clone_size: -

cdr3_aa: ATSREHRVYGYT
v_call: TRBV15
clone_size: -

cdr3_aa: ASTQVEGRTEAF
v_call: TRBV11-1
clone_size: -

cdr3_aa: ASSQDAQGSYGYT
v_call: TRBV4-3
clone_size: -

cdr3_aa: ASSYQDRVGSPLH
v_call: TRBV6-5
clone_size: -

cdr3_aa: AFLAGAVNEQF
v_call: TRBV30
clone_size: -

cdr3_aa: ASRGQPPNSPLH
v_call: TRBV9
clone_size: -

cdr3_aa: ASSRDRGLYTYEQY
v_call: TRBV4-2
clone_size: -

cdr3_aa: ASSQNRETEAF
v_call: TRBV18
clone_size: -

cdr3_aa: ASSAPETYNSPLH
v_call: TRBV11-2
clone_size: -

cdr3_aa: ASSTSQGRETQY
v_call: TRBV19
clone_size: -

cdr3_aa: ASSLDRDRGTEAF
v_call: TRBV11-2
clone_size: -

cdr3_aa: ASSRYGQGPSGTDTQY
v_call: TRBV5-1
clone_size: -

cdr3_aa: ASSYDGGTGELF
v_call: TRBV6-5
clone_size: -

cdr3_aa: ASRVGMRPQH
v_call: TRBV12-3/TRBV12-4
clone_size: -

cdr3_aa: ASSLQGTTEAF
v_call: TRBV6-5
clone_size: -

cdr3_aa: ASSRTFSGELF
v_call: TRBV6-5
clone_size: -

cdr3_aa: ASSQRDSYNEQF
v_call: TRBV5-1
clone_size: once